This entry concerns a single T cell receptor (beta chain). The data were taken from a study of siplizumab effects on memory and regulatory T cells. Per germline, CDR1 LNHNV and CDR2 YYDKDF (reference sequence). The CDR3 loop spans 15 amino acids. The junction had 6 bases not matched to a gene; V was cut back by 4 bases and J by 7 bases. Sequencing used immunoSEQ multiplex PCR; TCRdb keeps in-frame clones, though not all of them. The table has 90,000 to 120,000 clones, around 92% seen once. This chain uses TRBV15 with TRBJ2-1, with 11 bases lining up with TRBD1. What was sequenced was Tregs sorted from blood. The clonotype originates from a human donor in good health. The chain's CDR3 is CATSMRTGGLNEQFF. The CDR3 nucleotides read TGTGCCACCAGCATGAGGACAGGGGGCTTGAATGAGCAGTTCTTC. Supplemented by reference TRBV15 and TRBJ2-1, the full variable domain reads DAMVIQNPRYQVTQFGKPVTLSCSQTLNHNVMYWYQQKSSQAPKLLFHYYDKDFNNEADTPDNFQSRRPNTSFCFLDIRSPGLGDTAMYLCATSMRTGGLNEQFFGPGTRLTVL.